This T cell receptor beta chain was profiled in a study of cytomegalovirus exposure and HLA in healthy donors (dated by TCRdb to about 2017). With regard to the full study: According to a later analysis, one platform produced both the 100 to 150 validation repertoires and the 700 or so repertoires of the first cohort. The aim of the study was to test whether cataloging public T cell receptors could identify signatures of past pathogen exposure. Along with the approximately 670-subject first cohort, a separate validation cohort of roughly 110 different subjects was used. To predict cytomegalovirus infection status, the study brought together high-throughput TCR immunosequencing, statistical association of individual TCRs with disease status, and machine learning.

Donors formed part of the validation cohort, which comprised 95 to 150 subjects and was distinct from the first cohort of several hundred subjects. CDR1 and CDR2 were assigned from the germline V gene (reference sequence) as MNHEY and SMNVEV. Trimmed from V: 5 bases; trimmed from J: 1 base; junction bases lacking a gene match: 9. The CDR3 numbers 18 residues from cysteine through phenylalanine. The DNA shown is the 54-base CDR3, in frame from base 1. About this clone: Which antigen it targets is not known. No much larger clone exists at a distance of one base, and base qualities are not known.

The study at large found these results: Three of the identified cytomegalovirus-associated TCR beta chains were confirmed in vitro to be specific for cytomegalovirus antigens. The study gave a list of around 170 TCR beta chains associated with cytomegalovirus. Subsequent analysis determined that TCRs grouped into clusters in the first cohort also showed a tendency toward co-occurrence across the roughly 120 validation repertoires, and about 93% of cluster scores exceeded 0. The classifier was reported to diagnose cytomegalovirus status with high specificity and sensitivity in both the original and validation cohorts. The validation cohort had no HLA typing available for a later analysis, so co-occurrence within that cohort was assessed over all 130 or so repertoires. Most TCR sequences were seen in very few donors, while some public TCRs were found in many individuals. The authors suggested that the approach could potentially be extended to other disease states and immunological phenotypes.

The library was made by the immunoSEQ multiplex PCR assay. On the authors' methods: To diagnose cytomegalovirus status from the catalog of TCR beta chain sequences, a statistical classification framework was built. TCRdb obtained this table from immuneACCESS and retained in-frame rearrangements with V and J assigned. These tables miss some clones; where compared with another copy, unresolved V genes account for less than half of the shortfall, and the remainder is unexplained. V, J and clone size are those of that table, while D and trimming were read from the DNA. In this sample the table shows over 200,000 clones, about 91% of which occur a single time. Roughly 3% of the sample is in the top ten clones.

This TCR derives from a woman in her late teens or twenties in good health and CMV-seronegative. Sequenced: PBMCs. The sequence links TRBV27 to TRBJ2-2; a stretch of 11 junction bases matches TRBD1. The CDR3: CASSPWTGGVENTGELFF. The sequence in DNA is TGTGCCAGCAGTCCATGGACAGGGGGCGTAGAGAACACCGGGGAGCTGTTTTTT.